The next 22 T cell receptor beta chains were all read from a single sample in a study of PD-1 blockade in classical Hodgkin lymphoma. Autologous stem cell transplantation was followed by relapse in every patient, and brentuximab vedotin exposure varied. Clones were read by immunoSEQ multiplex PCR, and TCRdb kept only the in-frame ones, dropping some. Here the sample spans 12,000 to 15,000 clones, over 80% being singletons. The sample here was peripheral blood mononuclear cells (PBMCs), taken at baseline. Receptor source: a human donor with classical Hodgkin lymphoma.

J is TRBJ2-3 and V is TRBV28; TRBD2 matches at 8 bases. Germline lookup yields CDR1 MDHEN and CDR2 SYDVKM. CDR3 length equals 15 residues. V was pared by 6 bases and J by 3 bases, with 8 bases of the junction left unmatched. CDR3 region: CASRGQRERTDTQYF. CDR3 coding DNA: TGTGCCAGCAGGGGGCAGCGGGAGAGAACAGATACGCAGTATTTT.

In nucleotides, the CDR3 is TGTGCCAGCAGCAAAAGGGAGACCCAGTACTTC. Translating it yields CASSKRETQYF. The chain joins TRBV21-1 to TRBJ2-5. TRBV21-1 is designated a pseudogene. This CDR3 has 11 amino acids.

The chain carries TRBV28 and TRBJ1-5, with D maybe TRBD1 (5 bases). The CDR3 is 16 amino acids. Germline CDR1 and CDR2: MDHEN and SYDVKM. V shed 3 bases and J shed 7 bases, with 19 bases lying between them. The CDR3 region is CASSFPGHPREQPQHF. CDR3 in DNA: TGTGCCAGCAGTTTTCCCGGACACCCACGGGAACAGCCCCAGCATTTT. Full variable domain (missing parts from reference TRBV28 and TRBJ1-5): DVKVTQSSRYLVKRTGEKVFLECVQDMDHENMFWYRQDPGLGLRLIYFSYDVKMKEKGDIPEGYSVSREKKERFSLILESASTNQTSMYLCASSFPGHPREQPQHFGDGTRLSIL.

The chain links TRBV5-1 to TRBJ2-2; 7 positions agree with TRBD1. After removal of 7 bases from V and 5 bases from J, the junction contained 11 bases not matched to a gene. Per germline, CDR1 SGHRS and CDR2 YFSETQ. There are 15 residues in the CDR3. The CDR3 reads CASAFGTALTGELFF. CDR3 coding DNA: TGCGCCAGCGCCTTCGGGACAGCCCTTACCGGGGAGCTGTTTTTT.

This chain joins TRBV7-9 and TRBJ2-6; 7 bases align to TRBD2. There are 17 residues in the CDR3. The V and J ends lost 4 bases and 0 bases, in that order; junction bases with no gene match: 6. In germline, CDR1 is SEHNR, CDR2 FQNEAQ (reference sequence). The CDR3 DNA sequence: TGTGCCAGCAGCTCGAGGGAGGGTTACTCTGGGGCCAACGTCCTGACTTTC. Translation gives CASSSREGYSGANVLTF. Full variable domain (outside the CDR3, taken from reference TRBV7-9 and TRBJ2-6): DTGVSQNPRHKITKRGQNVTFRCDPISEHNRLYWYRQTLGQGPEFLTYFQNEAQLEKSRLLSDRFSAERPKGSFSTLEIQRTEQGDSAMYLCASSSREGYSGANVLTFGAGSRLTVL.

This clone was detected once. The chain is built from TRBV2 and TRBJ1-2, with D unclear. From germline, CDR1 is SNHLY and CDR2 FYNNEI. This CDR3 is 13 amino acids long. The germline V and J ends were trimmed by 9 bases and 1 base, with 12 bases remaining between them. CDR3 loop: CARLSGGNYGYTF. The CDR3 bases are TGTGCCAGGTTATCGGGCGGTAACTATGGCTACACCTTC.

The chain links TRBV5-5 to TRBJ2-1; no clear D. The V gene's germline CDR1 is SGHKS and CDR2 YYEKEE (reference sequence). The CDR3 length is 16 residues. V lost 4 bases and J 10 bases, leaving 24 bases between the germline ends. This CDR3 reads CASSNRPPGLGNEQFF. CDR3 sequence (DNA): TGTGCCAGCAGCAACCGACCTCCGGGTCTAGGGAACGAGCAGTTCTTC.

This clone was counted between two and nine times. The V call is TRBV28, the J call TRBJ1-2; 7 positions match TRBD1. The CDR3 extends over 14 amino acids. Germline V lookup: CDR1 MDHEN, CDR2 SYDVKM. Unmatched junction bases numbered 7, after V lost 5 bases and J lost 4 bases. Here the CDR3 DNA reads TGTGCCAGCAGTGAGCCGACAGGGCCCTATGGCTACACCTTC. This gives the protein CASSEPTGPYGYTF.

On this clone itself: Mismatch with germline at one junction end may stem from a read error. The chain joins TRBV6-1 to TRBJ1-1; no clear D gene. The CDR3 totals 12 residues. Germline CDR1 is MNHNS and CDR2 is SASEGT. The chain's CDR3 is CASTERTPPLGF. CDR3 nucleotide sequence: TGTGCCAGCACCGAACGGACCCCCCCCCTCGGGTTT.

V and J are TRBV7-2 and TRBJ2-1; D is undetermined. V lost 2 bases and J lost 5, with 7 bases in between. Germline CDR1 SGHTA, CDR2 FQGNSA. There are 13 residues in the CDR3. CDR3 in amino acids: CASSLIRDNEQFF. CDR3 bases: TGTGCCAGCAGCTTAATTAGGGACAATGAGCAGTTCTTC.

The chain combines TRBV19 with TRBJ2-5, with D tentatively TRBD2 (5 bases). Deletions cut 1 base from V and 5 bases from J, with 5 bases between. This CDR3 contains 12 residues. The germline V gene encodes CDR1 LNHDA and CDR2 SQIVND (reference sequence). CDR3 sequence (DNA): TGTGCCAGTAGTATAGCGGGGGAGACCCAGTACTTC. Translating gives CASSIAGETQYF.

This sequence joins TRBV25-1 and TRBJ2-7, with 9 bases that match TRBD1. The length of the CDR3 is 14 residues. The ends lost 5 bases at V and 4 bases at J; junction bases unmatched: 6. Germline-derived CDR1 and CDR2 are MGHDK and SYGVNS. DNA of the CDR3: TGTGCCAGCAGTCTAGGGACAGGGCTATACGAGCAGTACTTC. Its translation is CASSLGTGLYEQYF.

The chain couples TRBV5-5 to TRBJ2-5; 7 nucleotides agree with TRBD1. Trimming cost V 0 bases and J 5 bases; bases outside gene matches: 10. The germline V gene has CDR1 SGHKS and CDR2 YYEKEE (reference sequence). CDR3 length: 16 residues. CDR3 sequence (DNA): TGTGCCAGCAGCTTGGAGACAGGGCGGGCTTGGGAGACCCAGTACTTC. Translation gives CASSLETGRAWETQYF.

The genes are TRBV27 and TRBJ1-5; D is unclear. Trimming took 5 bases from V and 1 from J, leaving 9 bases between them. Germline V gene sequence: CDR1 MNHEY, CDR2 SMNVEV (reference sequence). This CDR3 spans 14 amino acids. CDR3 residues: CASSLLGSNQPQHF. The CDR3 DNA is TGTGCCAGCAGTCTACTAGGGAGCAATCAGCCCCAGCATTTT.

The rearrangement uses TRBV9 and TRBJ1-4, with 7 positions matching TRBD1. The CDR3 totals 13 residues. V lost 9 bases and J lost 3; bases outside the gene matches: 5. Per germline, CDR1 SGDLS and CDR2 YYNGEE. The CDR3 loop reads CAIPDRSNEKLFF. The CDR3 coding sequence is TGTGCCATCCCGGACAGGTCTAATGAAAAACTGTTTTTT.

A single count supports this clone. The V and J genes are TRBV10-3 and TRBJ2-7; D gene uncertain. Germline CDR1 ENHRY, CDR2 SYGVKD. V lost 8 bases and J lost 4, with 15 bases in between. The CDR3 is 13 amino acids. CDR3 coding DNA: TGTGCCATCGTTACCTCCCCCACTTACGAGCAGTACTTC. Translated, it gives CAIVTSPTYEQYF.

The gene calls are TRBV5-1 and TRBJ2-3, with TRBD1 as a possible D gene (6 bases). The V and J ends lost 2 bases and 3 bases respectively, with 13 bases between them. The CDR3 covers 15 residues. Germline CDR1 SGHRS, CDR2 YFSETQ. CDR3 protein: CASSLLTGLTDTQYF. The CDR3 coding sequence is TGCGCCAGCAGCTTACTGACAGGTCTGACAGATACGCAGTATTTT. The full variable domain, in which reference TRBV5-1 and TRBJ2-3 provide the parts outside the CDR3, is KAGVTQTPRYLIKTRGQQVTLSCSPISGHRSVSWYQQTPGQGLQFLFEYFSETQRNKGNFPGRFSGRQFSNSRSEMNVSTLELGDSALYLCASSLLTGLTDTQYFGPGTRLTVL.

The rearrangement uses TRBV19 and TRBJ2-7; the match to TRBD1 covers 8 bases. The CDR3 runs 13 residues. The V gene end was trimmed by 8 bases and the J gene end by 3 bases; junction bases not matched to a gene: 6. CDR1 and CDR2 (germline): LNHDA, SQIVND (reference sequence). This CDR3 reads CASSRDRSYEQYF. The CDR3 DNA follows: TGTGCCAGTTCCCGGGACAGGAGCTACGAGCAGTACTTC.

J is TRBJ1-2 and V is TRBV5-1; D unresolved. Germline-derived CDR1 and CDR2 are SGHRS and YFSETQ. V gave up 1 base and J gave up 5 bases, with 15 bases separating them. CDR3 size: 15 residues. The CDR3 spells CASSLTEAMTYGYTF. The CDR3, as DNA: TGCGCCAGCAGCTTGACGGAGGCGATGACTTATGGCTACACCTTC.

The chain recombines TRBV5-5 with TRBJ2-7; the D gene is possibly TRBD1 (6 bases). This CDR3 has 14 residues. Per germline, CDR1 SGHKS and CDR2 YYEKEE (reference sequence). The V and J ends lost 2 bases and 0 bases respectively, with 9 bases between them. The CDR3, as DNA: TGTGCCAGCAGCTTAGACAGGAGCTCCTACGAGCAGTACTTC. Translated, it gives CASSLDRSSYEQYF.

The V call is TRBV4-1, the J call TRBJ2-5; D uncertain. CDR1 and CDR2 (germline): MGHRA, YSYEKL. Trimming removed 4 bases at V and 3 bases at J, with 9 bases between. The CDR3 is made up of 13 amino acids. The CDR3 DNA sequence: TGCGCCAGCAGCCCGCTCCTGGAAGAGACCCAGTACTTC. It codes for CASSPLLEETQYF.

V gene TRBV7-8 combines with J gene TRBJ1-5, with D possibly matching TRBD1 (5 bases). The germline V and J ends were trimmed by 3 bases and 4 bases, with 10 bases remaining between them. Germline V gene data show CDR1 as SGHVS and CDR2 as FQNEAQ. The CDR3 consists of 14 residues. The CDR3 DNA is TGTGCCAGCAGCTTCACCCGGACAAATCAGCCCCAGCATTTT. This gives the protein CASSFTRTNQPQHF.